This entry describes one TCR beta chain. Its antigen is unidentified. Original processing methods: ImmunoSEQ output lacked quality scores and full-length reads, limiting matched filtering. Measured with immunoSEQ multiplex PCR; TCRdb has only the in-frame clones, and not every one. V, J and clone size are those of that table, while D and trimming were read from the DNA. The data show roughly 2.5 million clones, approximately 94% seen once. With 0 bases removed from V and 0 bases from J, the gap between germline ends came to 11 bases. CDR1 is MNHNY and CDR2 is SVGAGI in the germline V gene (reference sequence). The CDR3 extends over 16 amino acids. Splitting of CD4+ cells produced CD45RA+ naive and CD45RA-negative memory subsets. The sample comes from a study of shared clonotypes between healthy human individuals. General observations from the study: A reduction in generation probabilities was seen for non-shared clonotypes relative to those shared by all four donors.

The specimen sequenced was naive CD4+ T cells sorted from blood. The subset is: CD45RA+ positively selected. The TCR sequence derives from a man between 18 and 29 years old in good health. V and J are TRBV6-6 and TRBJ1-2; no clear D gene. CDR3 protein: CASSYSRASANYGYTF. Here the CDR3 DNA reads TGTGCCAGCAGTTACTCAAGGGCATCCGCTAACTATGGCTACACCTTC.